A selection of T cell receptor beta chains follows, all from one sample in a study of breast tumors, draining lymph nodes, adjacent tissues. TCRdb reanalysed the multiplex PCR reads using MiXCR and keeps one entry per CDR3 protein. The data hold about 200,000 distinct CDR3 sequences, with about 34% observed a single time. The sequencing input was axillary lymph node tissue. Source of these receptors: a female donor with breast cancer. Some clones in this sample may be carry-over from other donors' samples. The CDR3 runs from the conserved cysteine through the conserved F or W. The D gene is left open where the match is weak. Size values are once, few and many counts, or a class for expanded clones, and some rows have none.

>TRBJ2-1|-|-|TRBV2
TGTGCCAGCAGTGAACGTGCGGGTGAGCAGTTCTTC
CASSERAGEQFF
>TRBJ2-3|many|TRBD2|TRBV9
TGTGCCAGCAGCAGCAGACTAGCCTCCACAGATACGCAGTATTTT
CASSSRLASTDTQYF
>TRBJ2-7|many|TRBD2|TRBV10-3
TGTGCCATCAGTGAGGGGACTAGCGGGTCCTACGAGCAGTACTTC
CAISEGTSGSYEQYF
>TRBJ2-3|many|-|TRBV9
TGTGCCAGCAGCGTAGAACGGGGTCCCCGAGATACGCAGTATTTT
CASSVERGPRDTQYF
>TRBJ2-4|-|TRBD1|TRBV29-1
TGCAGCGTTGAAGAGGACAGGGGGCTCGAAAACATTCAGTACTTC
CSVEEDRGLENIQYF
>TRBJ2-7|many|TRBD2|TRBV7-2
TGTGCCAGCAGCTTAGAAGGGCGGGGGGAGTCCTCCTACGAGCAGTACTTC
CASSLEGRGESSYEQYF
>TRBJ2-5|many|TRBD2|TRBV7-6
TGTGCCAGCAGCTTAATCCAAGGGACTAGCGGAAAAGAGACCCAGTACTTC
CASSLIQGTSGKETQYF
>TRBJ1-4|many|TRBD1|TRBV24-1
TGTGCCACCAGTGATCCGGGACAGGCTGAAAAACTGTTTTTT
CATSDPGQAEKLFF
>TRBJ2-2|many|-|TRBV6-5
TGTGCCAGCAGTTACGGCTGGGCGAACACCGGGGAGCTGTTTTTT
CASSYGWANTGELFF
>TRBJ1-1|-|TRBD1|TRBV20-1
TGCAGTGCTAGACCGGGTAGGGGGCGAGCTGAAGCTTTCTTT
CSARPGRGRAEAFF
>TRBJ1-4|many|TRBD1|TRBV7-2
TGTGCCAGCAGCTTAAGGACAGGGGGTGGATCTGAAAAACTGTTTTTT
CASSLRTGGGSEKLFF
>TRBJ1-5|-|TRBD1|TRBV19
TGTGCCAGTAGTCCTGGGACAGGGGCCGGGAATCAGCCCCAGCATTTT
CASSPGTGAGNQPQHF
>TRBJ1-3|many|-|TRBV29-1
TGCAGCGTTGATCTAGGACTTCCGAACACCATATATTTT
CSVDLGLPNTIYF
>TRBJ1-6|many|-|TRBV11-2
TGTGCCAGCAGCTTAAAGGAAAGGGGTTCACCCCTCCACTTT
CASSLKERGSPLHF
>TRBJ1-6|many|-|TRBV5-6
TGTGCCAGCAGCTTGGTTAGCTCCTATAATTCACCCCTCCACTTT
CASSLVSSYNSPLHF